This T cell receptor beta chain comes out of a study of T-cell reconstitution after alpha-beta-depleted transplantation in children. This clonotype was detected a few times. Trimming took off 6 bases at V and 3 bases at J, with 14 bases between the two ends. The CDR3 has 14 residues. Preparing the TCRbeta library involved the use of unique molecular identifiers. TCRdb reanalysed the PCR reads using MiXCR and keeps one entry per CDR3 protein. The sample consists of around 370,000 distinct CDR3 sequences, about 9.3% of them appearing once. The specimen was PBMCs from the stem cell graft donor, collected from the stem cell graft. The receptor's source is a human donor who donated a stem cell graft to a child with acute lymphoblastic leukemia. V gene TRBV12-3 or TRBV12-4 combines with J gene TRBJ1-1, with D possibly being TRBD1 (5 bases). CDR3 in amino acids: CASRQQVTDTEAFF. The CDR3 DNA is TGTGCCAGCAGGCAACAGGTCACAGACACTGAAGCTTTCTTT.